The next 10 T cell receptor beta chains were all read from a single sample in a study of blood T cell repertoires in COVID-19. Clones were read by immunoSEQ multiplex PCR, and TCRdb kept only the in-frame ones, dropping some. The sample lists about 480,000 clones; roughly 88% were seen once. The sample was peripheral blood. These receptors all stem from a woman aged 45-59 years with COVID-19, enrolled during active disease.

The chain joins TRBV30 to TRBJ1-4, with D possibly being TRBD1 (5 bases). CDR3 length: 10 residues. V was trimmed by 5 bases and J by 7 bases, leaving 5 bases between them. Germline CDR1 is GTSNPN and CDR2 is SVGIG (reference sequence). As DNA, the CDR3 is TGTGCCTGGGGGGCTGAAAAACTGTTTTTT. Translating gives CAWGAEKLFF.

The chain carries TRBV29-1 and TRBJ2-7; D perhaps matches TRBD2 (6 bases). This CDR3 region has 11 residues. V gave up 4 bases and J gave up 3 bases, with 7 bases separating them. CDR1 and CDR2 from the germline V gene are SQVTM and ANQGSEA. This CDR3 is CSVGDFYEQYF. The CDR3 DNA is TGCAGCGTTGGGGACTTCTACGAGCAGTACTTC.

This clone was picked up one time. The V call is TRBV28, the J call TRBJ2-5; D gene uncertain. Trimming left V 6 bases short and J 5 bases short, with 16 bases between. The CDR3 length is 14 residues. Germline lookup yields CDR1 MDHEN and CDR2 SYDVKM. The CDR3 reads CASSAYGGKETQYF. The CDR3 DNA reads as TGTGCCAGCAGCGCCTACGGCGGAAAGGAGACCCAGTACTTC.

The CDR3 DNA follows: TGTGCCAGCAGTGATACAGGGCGAACTGAAGCTTTCTTT. Translation gives CASSDTGRTEAFF. The chain is built from TRBV2 and TRBJ1-1; weak D call: TRBD1 (6 bases). The V gene lost 3 bases and the J gene lost 5 bases, with 10 bases spanning the gap. The germline CDR1 and CDR2 sequences are SNHLY and FYNNEI. CDR3 length: 13 amino acids.

The rearrangement uses TRBV7-2 and TRBJ1-4, with TRBD1 matching 9 bases. CDR1 is SGHTA and CDR2 is FQGNSA in the germline V gene. CDR3 size: 16 residues. Trimming cost V 1 base and J 7 bases; bases outside gene matches: 7. This CDR3 is CASSLGGGQGGEKLFF. CDR3 nucleotides: TGTGCCAGCAGCTTAGGAGGGGGACAGGGAGGTGAAAAACTGTTTTTT.

This chain's CDR3 is CASRWGGAGQPQHF. As DNA, the CDR3 is TGTGCCAGCAGGTGGGGGGGGGCAGGACAGCCCCAGCATTTT. This sequence joins TRBV5-8 and TRBJ1-5; tentatively, D is TRBD1 (6 bases). Germline V CDR1 and CDR2: SGHTS, YDEGEE. The CDR3 contains 14 residues. V was clipped by 5 bases and J by 7 bases, with 16 bases between them.

The chain combines TRBV7-9 with TRBJ1-1; no definite D call. V lost 7 bases and J lost 2, with 14 bases in between. The CDR3 is made up of 14 amino acids. Germline values: CDR1 SEHNR, CDR2 FQNEAQ (reference sequence). In DNA, the CDR3 is TGTGCCAGCACCCAGTTTGACACCAACACTGAAGCTTTCTTT. Translated, it gives CASTQFDTNTEAFF. The entire variable domain, with the rest obtained from reference TRBV7-9 and TRBJ1-1, is as follows: DTGVSQNPRHKITKRGQNVTFRCDPISEHNRLYWYRQTLGQGPEFLTYFQNEAQLEKSRLLSDRFSAERPKGSFSTLEIQRTEQGDSAMYLCASTQFDTNTEAFFGQGTRLTVV.

The chain uses TRBV5-4 and TRBJ2-1, with 8 nucleotides matching TRBD2. Losses at the gene ends were 4 bases for V and 0 bases for J; bases not matched to a gene: 3. This CDR3 has 15 residues. Germline V gene data show CDR1 as SGHNT and CDR2 as YYREEE (reference sequence). The CDR3 loop reads CASSPRGGSYNEQFF. Written as DNA, the CDR3 is TGTGCCAGCAGCCCCCGGGGGGGCTCCTACAATGAGCAGTTCTTC. The full variable domain, in which reference TRBV5-4 and TRBJ2-1 provide the parts outside the CDR3, is ETGVTQSPTHLIKTRGQQVTLRCSSQSGHNTVSWYQQALGQGPQFIFQYYREEENGRGNFPPRFSGLQFPNYSSELNVNALELDDSALYLCASSPRGGSYNEQFFGPGTRLTVL.

The genes are TRBV7-9 and TRBJ2-1, with D tentatively TRBD2 (7 bases). This CDR3 has 17 amino acids. CDR1 and CDR2 from the germline V gene are SEHNR and FQNEAQ (reference sequence). Trimming left V 6 bases short and J 4 bases short, with 22 bases between. The CDR3 DNA follows: TGTGCCAGCAGTTCATCGATAGGGGGGGCATCTTACAATGAGCAGTTCTTC. Its protein product is CASSSSIGGASYNEQFF.

The chain links TRBV2 to TRBJ2-7; perhaps TRBD2 as D (6 bases). V was trimmed by 6 bases and J by 6 bases, leaving 9 bases between them. Germline V gives CDR1 SNHLY, CDR2 FYNNEI. The CDR3 has 11 residues. The CDR3 spells CASSVGGEQYF. For the CDR3, the DNA is TGTGCCAGCAGCGTCGGGGGCGAGCAGTACTTC.